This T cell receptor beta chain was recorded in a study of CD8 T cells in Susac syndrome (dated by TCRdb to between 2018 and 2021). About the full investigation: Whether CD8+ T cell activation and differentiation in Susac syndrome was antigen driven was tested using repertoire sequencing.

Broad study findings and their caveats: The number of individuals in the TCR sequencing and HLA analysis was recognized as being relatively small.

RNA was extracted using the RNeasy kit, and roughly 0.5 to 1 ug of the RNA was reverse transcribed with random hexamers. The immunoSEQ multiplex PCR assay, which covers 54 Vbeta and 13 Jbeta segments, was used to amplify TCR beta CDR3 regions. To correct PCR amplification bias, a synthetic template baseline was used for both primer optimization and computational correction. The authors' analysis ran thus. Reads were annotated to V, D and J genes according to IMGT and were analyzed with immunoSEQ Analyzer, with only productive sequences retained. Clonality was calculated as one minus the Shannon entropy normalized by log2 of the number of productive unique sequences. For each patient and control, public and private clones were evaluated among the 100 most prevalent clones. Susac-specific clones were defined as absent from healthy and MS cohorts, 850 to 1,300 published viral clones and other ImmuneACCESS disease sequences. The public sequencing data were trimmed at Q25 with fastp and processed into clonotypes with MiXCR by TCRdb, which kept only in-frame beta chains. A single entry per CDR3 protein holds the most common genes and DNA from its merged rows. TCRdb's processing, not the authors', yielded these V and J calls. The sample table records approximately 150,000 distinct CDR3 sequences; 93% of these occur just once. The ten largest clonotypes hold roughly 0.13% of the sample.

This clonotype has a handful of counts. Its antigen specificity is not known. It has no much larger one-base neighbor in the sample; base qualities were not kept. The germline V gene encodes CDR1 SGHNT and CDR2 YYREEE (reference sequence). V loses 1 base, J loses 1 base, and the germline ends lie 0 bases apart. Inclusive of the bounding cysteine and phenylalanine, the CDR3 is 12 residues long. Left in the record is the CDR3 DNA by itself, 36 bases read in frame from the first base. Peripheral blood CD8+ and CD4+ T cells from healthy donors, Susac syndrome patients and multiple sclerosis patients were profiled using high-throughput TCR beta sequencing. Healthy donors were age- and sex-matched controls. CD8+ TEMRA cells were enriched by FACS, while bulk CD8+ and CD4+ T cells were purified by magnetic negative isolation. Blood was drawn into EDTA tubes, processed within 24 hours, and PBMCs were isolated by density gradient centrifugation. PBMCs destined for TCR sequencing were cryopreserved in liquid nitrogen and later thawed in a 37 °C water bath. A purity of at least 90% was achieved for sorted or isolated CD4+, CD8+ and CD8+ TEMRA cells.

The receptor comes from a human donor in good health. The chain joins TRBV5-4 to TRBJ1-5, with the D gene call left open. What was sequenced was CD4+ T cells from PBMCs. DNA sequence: TGTGCCAGCAGCTTGAGCAATCAGCCCCAGCATTTT. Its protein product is CASSLSNQPQHF.